One sample yielded the 30 T cell receptor beta chains listed below, sequenced in a study of technical replicates of blood from four donors. TCRdb keeps only in-frame clones here, not all; method: immunoSEQ multiplex PCR. The table lists about 100,000 clones, 95% to 96% of them singletons. Material for sequencing was T cells isolated from PBMCs. Source of these receptors: a human donor in good health.

The chain recombines TRBV7-9 with TRBJ1-2, with 10 bases identical to TRBD1. Per the germline V gene, CDR1 is SEHNR and CDR2 is FQNEAQ (reference sequence). Unmatched junction bases numbered 0, after V lost 1 base and J lost 7 bases. The CDR3 is made up of 13 amino acids. This CDR3 is CASSLGTGGGYTF. The CDR3 nucleotides read TGTGCCAGCAGCTTAGGGACAGGGGGTGGCTACACCTTC.

The V call is TRBV6-4, the J call TRBJ2-1; D uncertain. The germline V gene has CDR1 MRHNA and CDR2 SNTAGT. The CDR3 has 17 residues. V lost 6 bases and J lost 5, with 23 bases in between. The CDR3, as DNA: TGTGCCAGCAGCCGCATGCTAGTAGCTCTAACTAACAATGAGCAGTTCTTC. Encoded protein: CASSRMLVALTNNEQFF.

This rearrangement joins TRBV10-1 to TRBJ1-3; D gene uncertain. Trimming shortened V by 10 bases and J by 0 bases, and 13 bases separated the two germline ends. The length of the CDR3 is 14 residues. Per the germline V gene, CDR1 is WNHNN and CDR2 is SYGVQD (reference sequence). The CDR3 region has the DNA TGCGCCACGATTCTACCTTCCTCTGGAAACACCATATATTTT. Amino acid sequence: CATILPSSGNTIYF.

J is TRBJ2-2 and V is TRBV12-2; TRBD1, the table's D call, was not compared with the DNA. TRBV12-2 is listed as a pseudogene. The length of the CDR3 is 18 residues. This CDR3 is CASRLEGTTGGNTGELFF. The CDR3 DNA reads as TGTGCAAGTCGCTTAGAAGGGACGACAGGGGGGAACACCGGGGAGCTGTTTTTT.

The chain combines TRBV4-2 with TRBJ1-6; the D gene is possibly TRBD1 (6 bases). This CDR3 spans 16 amino acids. Germline CDR1 LGHNA, CDR2 YNFKEQ. Between the trimmed V and J ends, which lost 4 bases and 5 bases, there was a span of 15 bases. CDR3 region: CASSLTGRRDNSPLHF. CDR3 DNA sequence: TGTGCCAGCAGCCTCACAGGGCGCCGTGATAATTCACCCCTCCACTTT.

The V and J genes are TRBV11-2 and TRBJ1-4; D unresolved. Germline assignment: CDR1 SGHAT and CDR2 FQNNGV. Trimming removed 0 bases at V and 7 bases at J, with 9 bases between. The CDR3 is made up of 14 amino acids. The CDR3 protein is CASSLDILGEKLFF. Here the CDR3 DNA reads TGTGCCAGCAGCTTAGATATCCTCGGTGAAAAACTGTTTTTT.

The chain's CDR3 is CASSQNQRPLYEQYF. DNA for the CDR3: TGCGCCAGCAGCCAAAACCAGCGGCCTTTGTACGAGCAGTACTTC. The chain links TRBV4-1 to TRBJ2-7; D may be TRBD2 (5 bases). The V and J ends lost 2 bases and 4 bases respectively, with 15 bases between them. From germline, CDR1 is MGHRA and CDR2 YSYEKL. The CDR3 length is 15 residues.

The genes are TRBV6-4 and TRBJ2-1; TRBD2 aligns across 13 bases. Germline CDR1 reads MRHNA; CDR2 reads SNTAGT. Unmatched junction bases numbered 8, after V lost 5 bases and J lost 7 bases. This CDR3 comprises 16 residues. CDR3: CASSSGLAGVGNEQFF. The CDR3 DNA sequence: TGTGCCAGCAGTTCTGGACTAGCGGGAGTCGGGAATGAGCAGTTCTTC.

The table lists this clone with a count of one. CDR3 bases: TGCGCCAGCAGGGATCTGGGGCGGACAGCCGACAAGCAGTACTTC. Translating gives CASRDLGRTADKQYF. V usage is TRBV10-2 and J usage is TRBJ2-7, with D perhaps matching TRBD1 (6 bases). V was clipped by 6 bases and J by 8 bases, with 23 bases between them. The V gene's germline CDR1 is WSHSY and CDR2 SAAADI. This CDR3 spans 15 amino acids.

The J gene is TRBJ1-2, the V gene TRBV5-1, with TRBD1 identical over 11 bases. This CDR3 is 16 amino acids long. The V and J ends lost 3 bases and 3 bases, in that order; junction bases with no gene match: 7. Germline-derived CDR1 and CDR2 are SGHRS and YFSETQ. The CDR3 nucleotides are TGCGCCAGCAGCTGGGGAAGGGGACAGGGGGACTATGGCTACACCTTC. Protein sequence: CASSWGRGQGDYGYTF.

V gene TRBV9 combines with J gene TRBJ2-1, with D perhaps matching TRBD1 (6 bases). CDR3 length: 16 amino acids. The V gene lost 3 bases and the J gene lost 8 bases, with 21 bases spanning the gap. CDR1 and CDR2 (germline): SGDLS, YYNGEE. This CDR3 is CASSAPIQGSIDEQFF. The CDR3 DNA reads TGTGCCAGCAGCGCGCCAATACAGGGTAGTATCGATGAGCAGTTCTTC.

This clone was picked up one time. This chain links TRBV27 with TRBJ2-7; 8 bases agree with TRBD1. Trimming at V came to 5 bases and at J to 3 bases, leaving 6 bases not matched to a gene. Germline-derived CDR1 and CDR2 are MNHEY and SMNVEV (reference sequence). This CDR3 spans 14 amino acids. Here the CDR3 DNA reads TGTGCCAGCAGTAAAGACAGGGGCTTCTACGAGCAGTACTTC. It yields the protein CASSKDRGFYEQYF.

The chain employs TRBV30 and TRBJ1-2; 9 nucleotides line up with TRBD1. The V gene's germline CDR1 is GTSNPN and CDR2 SVGIG (reference sequence). Trimming removed 3 bases from V and 2 bases from J; junction bases left unmatched: 7. The CDR3 consists of 15 residues. The CDR3 loop reads CAWSTGTGLNYGYTF. Written as DNA, the CDR3 is TGTGCCTGGAGCACCGGGACAGGGTTGAACTATGGCTACACCTTC. Filled out from reference TRBV30 and TRBJ1-2, the complete variable domain reads SQTIHQWPATLVQPVGSPLSLECTVEGTSNPNLYWYRQAAGRGLQLLFYSVGIGQISSEVPQNLSASRPQDRQFILSSKKLLLSDSGFYLCAWSTGTGLNYGYTFGSGTRLTVV.

J is TRBJ2-7 and V is TRBV10-2; 7 nucleotides match TRBD2. J gave up 6 bases and V 5 bases, and 13 bases lay outside the gene matches. Germline lookup yields CDR1 WSHSY and CDR2 SAAADI. The CDR3 spans 15 residues. CDR3 in DNA: TGCGCCAGCAGTTCCGCAAGCGGGAAAGGTAGCGAGCAGTACTTC. Protein sequence: CASSSASGKGSEQYF.

The chain carries TRBV7-9 and TRBJ2-2; the match to TRBD1 covers 7 bases. There are 16 residues in the CDR3. Germline CDR1 and CDR2: SEHNR and FQNEAQ (reference sequence). J gave up 0 bases and V 5 bases, and 6 bases lay outside the gene matches. CDR3 DNA: TGTGCCAGCAGCGGCCGGGACAGCTCGAACACCGGGGAGCTGTTTTTT. This translates into CASSGRDSSNTGELFF.

This clone showed up just once. The junction shows a germline mismatch at one end, possibly a read error. The chain has TRBV5-8 and TRBJ1-1, with TRBD1 matching over 9 bases. The CDR3 is 13 amino acids. Germline V gene sequence: CDR1 SGHTS, CDR2 YDEGEE. The CDR3: CASTLTGGTEAFF. The CDR3 nucleotides are TGTGCCAGCACCTTGACAGGGGGCACTGAAGCTTTCTTT.

The DNA for the CDR3 is TGTGCCAGCAGCAATGTAGTGGAGTACACTGAAGCTTTCTTT. Amino acid sequence: CASSNVVEYTEAFF. This rearrangement joins TRBV5-4 to TRBJ1-1; D is uncertain. CDR1 is SGHNT, CDR2 YYREEE, per germline (reference sequence). The CDR3 totals 14 residues. V gave up 4 bases and J gave up 3 bases, with 13 bases separating them.

V and J are TRBV5-1 and TRBJ1-6; 7 bases map to TRBD1. The CDR3 runs to 14 residues. V shed 4 bases, J shed 10 bases, and the junction held 8 bases outside the gene matches. In germline, CDR1 is SGHRS, CDR2 YFSETQ. DNA for the CDR3: TGCGCCAGCAGCCTCGGACAGGAAGGCTCACCCCTCCACTTT. Protein: CASSLGQEGSPLHF. Together with reference TRBV5-1 and TRBJ1-6, the CDR3 gives the full variable domain: KAGVTQTPRYLIKTRGQQVTLSCSPISGHRSVSWYQQTPGQGLQFLFEYFSETQRNKGNFPGRFSGRQFSNSRSEMNVSTLELGDSALYLCASSLGQEGSPLHFGNGTRLTVT.

V gene TRBV19 combines with J gene TRBJ1-2; the match to TRBD1 covers 7 bases. The CDR3 runs to 16 residues. Losses at the gene ends were 6 bases for V and 0 bases for J; bases not matched to a gene: 10. Germline values: CDR1 LNHDA, CDR2 SQIVND (reference sequence). CDR3 sequence reads: CASRPQGTFSNYGYTF. The DNA for the CDR3 is TGTGCCAGTAGACCACAGGGGACTTTTTCTAACTATGGCTACACCTTC.

This chain links TRBV6-5 with TRBJ1-2, with 8 bases lining up with TRBD1. The J segment lost 8 bases and the V segment lost 6 bases, leaving 14 bases of the junction unmatched. CDR1 is MNHEY and CDR2 is SVGAGI in the germline V gene. The CDR3 has 15 residues. The DNA for the CDR3 is TGTGCCAGCAGCAATCCGGGACAGGCTCTAGAAGGCTACACCTTC. This sequence encodes CASSNPGQALEGYTF.

CDR3: CASSRATRPYGYTF. CDR3 coding DNA: TGTGCCAGCAGCCGGGCGACTAGGCCGTATGGCTACACCTTC. This chain joins TRBV28 and TRBJ1-2; D is undetermined. Germline CDR1 MDHEN, CDR2 SYDVKM. The V end lost 6 bases, the J end lost 5 bases, and 16 bases lay between the germline ends. The CDR3 is 14 residues long.

V and J are TRBV7-9 and TRBJ2-5, with 11 bases fitting TRBD2. Trimming took 3 bases from V and 5 from J; bases not matched to a gene: 8. This CDR3 comprises 16 residues. The germline CDR1 and CDR2 sequences are SEHNR and FQNEAQ (reference sequence). CDR3 in amino acids: CASSFFIAGGEETQYF. The CDR3 DNA follows: TGTGCCAGCAGCTTCTTTATAGCGGGAGGGGAGGAGACCCAGTACTTC. The complete variable domain, with remaining parts taken from reference TRBV7-9 and TRBJ2-5, reads DTGVSQNPRHKITKRGQNVTFRCDPISEHNRLYWYRQTLGQGPEFLTYFQNEAQLEKSRLLSDRFSAERPKGSFSTLEIQRTEQGDSAMYLCASSFFIAGGEETQYFGPGTRLLVL.

V is TRBV6-1 and J is TRBJ2-2, with D perhaps TRBD1 (7 bases). The length of the CDR3 is 15 residues. Looked up from germline, CDR1 is MNHNS and CDR2 is SASEGT. The V gene lost 8 bases and the J gene lost 2 bases, with 15 bases spanning the gap. CDR3 DNA: TGTGCCAGCTCGACTAGGGACAGCAACACCGGGGAGCTGTTTTTT. It encodes CASSTRDSNTGELFF.

The chain recombines TRBV11-2 with TRBJ2-1; 10 positions match TRBD1. The V gene's germline CDR1 is SGHAT and CDR2 FQNNGV. The CDR3 is 16 amino acids. V trimming: 1 base; J trimming: 9 bases; junction bases outside the gene matches: 9. The CDR3 DNA reads TGTGCCAGCAGCTTAGTCGGGACAGGGGTCGTCGGTGAGCAGTTCTTC. It encodes CASSLVGTGVVGEQFF. Looking up the rest from reference TRBV11-2 and TRBJ2-1 gives the full variable domain: EAGVAQSPRYKIIEKRQSVAFWCNPISGHATLYWYQQILGQGPKLLIQFQNNGVVDDSQLPKDRFSAERLKGVDSTLKIQPAKLEDSAVYLCASSLVGTGVVGEQFFGPGTRLTVL.

The chain combines TRBV18 with TRBJ2-3, with 7 bases identical to TRBD2. Germline V CDR1 and CDR2: KGHSH, LQKENI. The CDR3 runs to 15 residues. J lost 0 bases, V lost 2 bases, and 2 bases had no gene match. CDR3 DNA sequence: TGTGCCAGCTCACCAGTGGGGGGGAGCACAGATACGCAGTATTTT. Translated, it gives CASSPVGGSTDTQYF.

The genes are TRBV10-3 and TRBJ2-1, with 7 bases identical to TRBD2. Germline CDR1 reads ENHRY; CDR2 reads SYGVKD. The CDR3 length is 16 residues. V lost 2 bases, J lost 3 bases, and 7 bases stayed unmatched. The CDR3 protein is CAISEPGGGIYNEQFF. The CDR3 DNA is TGTGCCATCAGTGAGCCGGGCGGGGGAATCTACAATGAGCAGTTCTTC.

With regard to this clone: Germline and junction disagree at one end, which may indicate a read error. This chain joins TRBV30 and TRBJ1-1, with TRBD1 identical over 7 bases. This CDR3 has 11 amino acids. Per germline, CDR1 GTSNPN and CDR2 SVGIG (reference sequence). CDR3 region: CAWSLGRRGLF. CDR3 sequence (DNA): TGTGCCTGGAGTCTAGGCAGGAGGGGGCTTTTT.

The chain couples TRBV28 to TRBJ2-7, with 8 positions matching TRBD2. The CDR3 extends over 14 amino acids. Germline V gives CDR1 MDHEN, CDR2 SYDVKM. V shed 7 bases, J shed 1 base, and the junction held 6 bases outside the gene matches. The DNA of the CDR3 is TGTGCCAGCAACCCGGGACTAGTATCCTACGAGCAGTACTTC. Protein: CASNPGLVSYEQYF.

This clone was counted a few times. The chain recombines TRBV27 with TRBJ2-3, with TRBD2 matching over 8 bases. The V and J ends lost 3 bases and 2 bases, in that order; junction bases with no gene match: 10. The CDR3 covers 17 residues. Germline loops: CDR1 MNHEY, CDR2 SMNVEV (reference sequence). CDR3 protein: CASSFGIQRGITDTQYF. CDR3 bases: TGTGCCAGCAGTTTTGGAATCCAGCGGGGGATCACAGATACGCAGTATTTT.

The chain combines TRBV4-1 with TRBJ1-5; D may be TRBD1 (5 bases). Trimming took 0 bases from V and 6 from J, leaving 15 bases between them. CDR1 is MGHRA, CDR2 YSYEKL, per germline. The CDR3 is 16 residues long. CDR3 amino acids: CASSQDKQAPRQPQHF. In DNA form, the CDR3 reads TGCGCCAGCAGCCAAGATAAACAGGCACCTCGTCAGCCCCAGCATTTT.